The next 3 T cell receptor beta chains were all read from a single sample in a study of blood T cell repertoires in COVID-19. Some clones are missing from TCRdb's copy, which holds only in-frame ones; the method was immunoSEQ multiplex PCR. The top ten hold approximately 2% of the sample, which has roughly 290,000 clones, 75% to 90% seen once. Sequenced material: peripheral blood. Receptors originate from a woman in her thirties who had recovered from COVID-19.

This clone appeared a single time. The chain recombines TRBV5-1 with TRBJ2-2; TRBD2 matches at 15 bases. The V gene end was trimmed by 3 bases and the J gene end by 10 bases; junction bases not matched to a gene: 7. Germline V gives CDR1 SGHRS, CDR2 YFSETQ. There are 16 residues in the CDR3. CDR3 loop: CASSSAGLAGGAELFF. In DNA form, the CDR3 reads TGCGCCAGCAGCTCCGCGGGACTAGCGGGGGGAGCGGAGCTGTTTTTT.

The J gene is TRBJ2-5, the V gene TRBV6-5; D gene uncertain. This CDR3 region has 12 residues. CDR1 is MNHEY, CDR2 SVGAGI, per germline. Deletions cut 2 bases from V and 4 bases from J, with 5 bases between. In nucleotides, the CDR3 is TGTGCCAGCAGTTACGGGCGAGAGACCCAGTACTTC. Protein: CASSYGRETQYF.

The rearrangement uses TRBV11-3 and TRBJ2-7, with D maybe TRBD1 (7 bases). Germline V gives CDR1 SGHNT, CDR2 YENEEA. CDR3 length: 14 residues. The V and J ends lost 6 bases and 3 bases respectively, with 15 bases between them. CDR3 loop: CASSPGGGFYEQYF. The CDR3 nucleotides read TGTGCCAGCAGTCCAGGGGGAGGCTTCTACGAGCAGTACTTC. Variable domain in full (rest from reference TRBV11-3 and TRBJ2-7): EAGVVQSPRYKIIEKKQPVAFWCNPISGHNTLYWYLQNLGQGPELLIRYENEEAVDDSQLPKDRFSAERLKGVDSTLKIQPAELGDSAVYLCASSPGGGFYEQYFGPGTRLTVT.